Sequencing of this T cell receptor (beta chain) was carried out in a study of T cells after yellow fever vaccination. TCRdb re-called the 5' RACE reads with MiXCR, one entry per CDR3 protein. The repertoire holds approximately 600,000 distinct CDR3 sequences, with more than 9% as singletons. General observations from the study: Repertoires obtained by FACS sorting could include abundant clonotypes that entered as contaminants from the bulk population. Few clonotypes appeared in both CD4 and CD8 compartments.

The V gene lost 6 bases and the J gene lost 11 bases, with 11 bases spanning the gap. This CDR3 region has 11 residues. Remarks on this clonotype: Its antigen remains unknown.

The rearrangement uses TRBV12-3 or TRBV12-4 and TRBJ2-1; perhaps D is TRBD1 or TRBD2 (5 bases each). Sequencing used PBMCs, obtained on the day of the yellow fever booster vaccination. The clonotype comes from a man aged 30-40 years who received the YFV17D yellow fever vaccine. The CDR3, as DNA: TGTGCCAGCAGGGCTTGGGACCAGCAGTTCTTC. This codes for CASRAWDQQFF.